A single sample is the source of the 11 T cell receptor beta chains below, sequenced in a study of blood T cell repertoires in COVID-19. Sequencing was performed with immunoSEQ multiplex PCR; in TCRdb, only in-frame clones are kept and a portion is missing. The repertoire holds about 200,000 clones, with roughly 88% as singletons. Sequencing was performed on PBMCs or T cells enriched from blood (not recorded which). The origin of the receptors is a man aged 35 to 55 with acute COVID-19.

The chain links TRBV28 to TRBJ2-1; 8 bases align to TRBD1. The CDR3 is 12 residues long. The V gene's germline CDR1 is MDHEN and CDR2 SYDVKM. The ends lost 6 bases at V and 10 bases at J; junction bases unmatched: 5. The CDR3 coding sequence is TGTGCCAGCAGGTACAGGGGGGAGGAGCAGTTCTTC. This codes for CASRYRGEEQFF.

The gene calls are TRBV29-1 and TRBJ2-7, with 7 bases fitting TRBD1. The J segment lost 2 bases and the V segment lost 1 base, leaving 8 bases of the junction unmatched. Germline V CDR1 and CDR2: SQVTM, ANQGSEA. The CDR3 extends over 15 amino acids. CDR3 DNA sequence: TGCAGCGTTGAAGGCGGTAGGGGGACAGCCTACGAGCAGTACTTC. It specifies CSVEGGRGTAYEQYF.

This chain links TRBV6-2 or TRBV6-3 with TRBJ2-5; TRBD2 is a possible D gene (6 bases). The CDR3 is 14 residues long. With 1 base removed from V and 4 bases from J, the gap between germline ends came to 10 bases. Germline CDR1 and CDR2: MNHEY and SVGEGT. CDR3 DNA sequence: TGTGCCAGCAGTTACTTAGGAGGGCGAGAGACCCAGTACTTC. This codes for CASSYLGGRETQYF.

The chain links TRBV5-1 to TRBJ1-2; 9 positions agree with TRBD1. Trimming cost V 8 bases and J 6 bases; bases outside gene matches: 8. The CDR3 totals 13 residues. Germline values: CDR1 SGHRS, CDR2 YFSETQ. The chain's CDR3 is CASNSGQGHGYTF. CDR3 DNA: TGCGCCAGTAACTCGGGACAGGGACATGGCTACACCTTC.

J is TRBJ2-1 and V is TRBV2, with a tentative D call TRBD2 (6 bases). V was pared by 5 bases and J by 6 bases, with 14 bases between. Germline V gives CDR1 SNHLY, CDR2 FYNNEI. This CDR3 is 14 amino acids long. This CDR3 reads CASSRDSGRNEQFF. Written as DNA, the CDR3 is TGTGCCAGCAGTAGGGACTCAGGGCGCAATGAGCAGTTCTTC.

The J gene is TRBJ2-3, the V gene TRBV27; a weak D match, TRBD2 (7 bases). Per the germline V gene, CDR1 is MNHEY and CDR2 is SMNVEV (reference sequence). The CDR3 has 17 amino acids. V shed 6 bases and J shed 2 bases, with 21 bases lying between them. The CDR3 here is CASSSISRGGFTDTQYF. For the CDR3, the DNA is TGTGCCAGCAGCTCGATATCAAGGGGGGGATTCACAGATACGCAGTATTTT.

The CDR3 coding sequence is TGCGCCACCGCGGGAATTGGAGCGCATACGCAGTATTTT. Protein sequence: CATAGIGAHTQYF. The chain carries TRBV5-1 and TRBJ2-3; tentatively, D is TRBD2 (6 bases). The CDR3 runs to 13 residues. V was shortened by 9 bases and J by 7 bases, with 18 bases between the two germline ends. Looked up from germline, CDR1 is SGHRS and CDR2 is YFSETQ.

The table lists this clone with a count of one. J is TRBJ2-5 and V is TRBV1; the table assigns TRBD2, which was not confirmed against the DNA. TRBV1 is a pseudogene segment. The CDR3 runs 13 residues. The CDR3 nucleotides are TGCACCAGCAGCCAAGACTACCAAGAGACCCAGTACTTC. Translating it yields CTSSQDYQETQYF.

V gene TRBV5-4 combines with J gene TRBJ1-6, with D possibly TRBD1 on 5 matching bases. The CDR3 is made up of 14 amino acids. V was trimmed by 7 bases and J by 7 bases, leaving 15 bases between them. CDR1 and CDR2 from the germline V gene are SGHNT and YYREEE (reference sequence). CDR3 sequence reads: CASSRAGMNSPLHF. Written as DNA, the CDR3 is TGTGCCAGCTCCCGCGCAGGGATGAATTCACCCCTCCACTTT.

This clone was seen once. The J gene is TRBJ2-1, the V gene TRBV7-9; weak D call: TRBD1 (6 bases). Trimming shortened V by 5 bases and J by 10 bases, and 12 bases separated the two germline ends. Germline lookup yields CDR1 SEHNR and CDR2 FQNEAQ (reference sequence). This CDR3 has 12 amino acids. In nucleotides, the CDR3 is TGTGCCAGCAGCCCCGGGACAATGGAGCAGTTCTTC. This translates into CASSPGTMEQFF.

The chain's CDR3 is CASSLPTGNNQPQHF. For the CDR3, the DNA is TGTGCCAGCAGCTTACCGACAGGGAACAATCAGCCCCAGCATTTT. This sequence joins TRBV7-2 and TRBJ1-5; 7 bases are a match to TRBD1. CDR1 and CDR2 from the germline V gene are SGHTA and FQGNSA. This CDR3 region has 15 residues. J was trimmed by 3 bases and V by 2 bases; bases with no gene match: 4.